This is a list of T cell receptor beta chains from one sample in a study of T-cell reconstitution after alpha-beta-depleted transplantation in children. TCRdb independently ran MiXCR on the PCR reads; one entry per CDR3 protein. The data contain around 420,000 distinct CDR3 sequences, roughly 17% of them singletons. This specimen was PBMCs, mostly from graft donor cells, taken 360 days after TCRalphabeta/CD19-depleted stem cell transplant. The source is a boy in the first two years of life who had a stem cell transplant for Wiskott-Aldrich syndrome, so the T cells may come from the graft donor. The CDR3 runs from the conserved cysteine through the conserved F or W. The D gene is left open where the match is weak. Part of the rows lack a size; the others show once, few, many or a class for expanded clones.

CDR3 length,clone size,J gene,V gene,D gene,CDR3 DNA,CDR3 protein
13,.,TRBJ2-3,TRBV7-2,.,TGTGCCAGCAGCTCCCTCGGGCCTCGTGGGCAGTATTTT,CASSSLGPRGQYF
15,.,TRBJ1-1,TRBV7-2,.,TGTGCCAGCAGCTTAAACGCGCCTTCGAACACTGAAGCTTTCTTT,CASSLNAPSNTEAFF
14,.,TRBJ2-1,TRBV5-6,.,TGTGCCAGCAGCTTCGAGGCCACCTACAATGAGCAGTTCTTC,CASSFEATYNEQFF
15,.,TRBJ2-7,TRBV28,.,TGTGCCAGCAGTTTACGTCTAGCGATCCTCTACGAGCAGTACTTC,CASSLRLAILYEQYF
16,many,TRBJ2-1,TRBV5-6,.,TGTGCCAGCAGCTTGTATTGGTCTATAGCTGGCAATGAGCAGTTCTTC,CASSLYWSIAGNEQFF
14,.,TRBJ2-1,TRBV5-4,.,TGTGCCAGCAGCTTGGACGTCGGAAACAATGAGCAGTTCTTC,CASSLDVGNNEQFF
14,few,TRBJ2-7,TRBV11-2,.,TGTGCCAGCAGGCGGGCCATGGCCATCTACGAGCAGTACTTC,CASRRAMAIYEQYF
13,few,TRBJ1-2,TRBV2,.,TGTGCCAGCAGTATCGCAGGGGATGGGGGCTACACCTTC,CASSIAGDGGYTF
13,.,TRBJ2-1,TRBV20-1,.,TGCAGTGCCACTGATTACGCCTACAATGAGCAGTTCTTC,CSATDYAYNEQFF
15,.,TRBJ2-5,TRBV15,TRBD2,TGTGCCACCAGCCCCCGACTAGCGGGAGGAGAGACCCAGTACTTC,CATSPRLAGGETQYF
15,.,TRBJ2-1,TRBV5-1,.,TGCGCCAGCTGTACTGGTACTACTAGCGAAGGGGGGCAGTTCTTC,CASCTGTTSEGGQFF
17,many,TRBJ2-2,TRBV12-3/TRBV12-4,.,TGTGCCAGCAGTTTAGCCTATTGGCGGGACACCTCTGGGGAGCTGTTTTTT,CASSLAYWRDTSGELFF
14,.,TRBJ2-7,TRBV14,.,TGTGCCAGCAGCCCTTTTGAGGTTCCCTACGAGCAGTACTTC,CASSPFEVPYEQYF
17,few,TRBJ2-4,TRBV24-1,TRBD1,TGTGCCACCAGTGATAGGGACAGGGGGCTAGGCAAAAACATTCAGTACTTC,CATSDRDRGLGKNIQYF
19,.,TRBJ2-7,TRBV10-2,TRBD2,TGCGCCAGCAGTGAGTCGCGACTAGCGGGGGGCGGGTCCACCTACGAGCAGTACTTC,CASSESRLAGGGSTYEQYF
16,few,TRBJ2-1,TRBV14,TRBD2,TGTGCCAGCAGCCAAAATAGCGGGCCTTCCTACAATGAGCAGTTCTTC,CASSQNSGPSYNEQFF
14,few,TRBJ1-1,TRBV6-1,TRBD1,TGTGCCAGCAGACCGGGACAGCTGAACACTGAAGCTTTCTTT,CASRPGQLNTEAFF
17,many,TRBJ2-7,TRBV15,TRBD2,TGTGCCACCAGCAGAGGATTAAGCGGGAGCAGCTCCTACGAGCAGTACTTC,CATSRGLSGSSSYEQYF
12,few,TRBJ1-5,TRBV24-1,.,TGTGCCACCAGTGAGGGGGGGCAGCCCCAGCATTTT,CATSEGGQPQHF
15,few,TRBJ2-7,TRBV5-1,TRBD1,TGCGCCAGCAGCTTGGAGCCAGGGGGTCTTTACGAGCAGTACTTC,CASSLEPGGLYEQYF
14,.,TRBJ2-5,TRBV9,.,TGTGCCAGCAGCGTTGCTCCGTTACAAGAGACCCAGTACTTC,CASSVAPLQETQYF
14,.,TRBJ2-1,TRBV7-9,TRBD1,TGTGCCAGCAGCCACAGGGGGCGAAGAAATGAGCAGTTCTTC,CASSHRGRRNEQFF
17,.,TRBJ2-5,TRBV30,.,TGTGCCTGGAGTGTACAGAGGGGACTCACGTACCAAGAGACCCAGTACTTC,CAWSVQRGLTYQETQYF
15,.,TRBJ2-3,TRBV24-1,.,TGTGCCACCAGTGATTTGATAAGAGCGGCGGATACGCAGTATTTT,CATSDLIRAADTQYF
14,.,TRBJ1-1,TRBV6-2/TRBV6-3,.,TGTGCCAGCAGTTCCTCGGGGGAAAACACTGAAGCTTTCTTT,CASSSSGENTEAFF
16,.,TRBJ2-5,TRBV7-6,.,TGTGCCAGCAGCACTATCCAGCGGGGGGACAGGGAGACCCAGTACTTC,CASSTIQRGDRETQYF
14,.,TRBJ2-7,TRBV12-3/TRBV12-4,TRBD1,TGTGCCAGCAGTTTGGGACAGCGGTCCTACGAGCAGTACTTC,CASSLGQRSYEQYF
14,few,TRBJ1-2,TRBV12-3/TRBV12-4,.,TGTGCCAGCAGCTGGAGACAGACTAACTATGGCTACACCTTC,CASSWRQTNYGYTF
16,.,TRBJ2-2,TRBV27,TRBD2,TGTGCCAGCAGTCACCTGCTTACGGGAGGGACCGGGGAGCTGTTTTTT,CASSHLLTGGTGELFF
14,.,TRBJ2-5,TRBV20-1,TRBD2,TGCAGTGCTAGAGATCCGGGGGGCCAAGAGACCCAGTACTTC,CSARDPGGQETQYF
18,few,TRBJ1-5,TRBV30,TRBD1,TGTGCCTGGAGTGTACGGCCGACAGGGGGCATGGTCAATCAGCCCCAGCATTTT,CAWSVRPTGGMVNQPQHF
15,many,TRBJ2-3,TRBV20-1,.,TGCAGTGCCAAACTAGCAGCACCCTTTACAGATACGCAGTATTTT,CSAKLAAPFTDTQYF
13,few,TRBJ2-4,TRBV24-1,.,TGTGCCACTAAGTTGGCAGGGTCGCACATTCAGTACTTC,CATKLAGSHIQYF
12,.,TRBJ2-4,TRBV11-2,.,TGTGCCAGCAGCGAGGGACAATATCTTCAGTACTTC,CASSEGQYLQYF
15,many,TRBJ2-5,TRBV4-1,.,TGCGCCAGCAGCCAAGAGGGACGGAGCCAAGAGACCCAGTACTTC,CASSQEGRSQETQYF
16,.,TRBJ2-1,TRBV12-3/TRBV12-4,TRBD2,TGTGCCAGCAGTTCCCGGTGGACTAGTCACCACAATGAGCAGTTCTTC,CASSSRWTSHHNEQFF
17,few,TRBJ2-1,TRBV4-1,TRBD2,TGCGCCAGCAGCCAAGCCTCCGGGACTAGCCCCAGGAGGGAGCAGTTCTTC,CASSQASGTSPRREQFF
15,few,TRBJ2-7,TRBV10-3,.,TGTGCCATCAGTACCCCTAGACCACCCCACTACGAGCAGTACTTC,CAISTPRPPHYEQYF
12,.,TRBJ1-5,TRBV10-3,TRBD1,TGTGCCATCGGGACAGGGCCTGAGCCCCAGCATTTT,CAIGTGPEPQHF
14,many,TRBJ1-5,TRBV7-2,.,TGTGCCAGCAGCTTAGTCGGGCCGAATCAGCCCCAGCATTTT,CASSLVGPNQPQHF
14,.,TRBJ2-4,TRBV4-3,.,TGCGCCAGCAGCCAAAAAACTAGCAGGGGCATTCAGTACTTC,CASSQKTSRGIQYF
14,.,TRBJ2-3,TRBV29-1,TRBD2,TGCAGCGTCCTGACTAGCGGGGGCCCAGATACGCAGTATTTT,CSVLTSGGPDTQYF
13,.,TRBJ2-1,TRBV6-2/TRBV6-3,TRBD1,TGTGCCAGCAGGGGGACAGGTAGCAATGAGCAGTTCTTC,CASRGTGSNEQFF
16,many,TRBJ2-1,TRBV12-3/TRBV12-4,TRBD2,TGTGCCAGCAGTTCGAATCCGGGACTAGCGGGAGGGCCGTCGTTCTTC,CASSSNPGLAGGPSFF
14,many,TRBJ2-7,TRBV5-1,TRBD1,TGCGCCAGCAGCTTAGGGACAGGACGCTACGAGCAGTACTTC,CASSLGTGRYEQYF
12,.,TRBJ2-3,TRBV7-2,.,TGTGCCAGCGGCCAGCGTAGGGATACGCAGTATTTT,CASGQRRDTQYF
18,.,TRBJ2-1,TRBV20-1,TRBD2,TGCAGTGCAAACCCCGGGCTCACTAGCGGGGCCTCCTACAATGAGCAGTTCTTC,CSANPGLTSGASYNEQFF
15,.,TRBJ2-2,TRBV20-1,TRBD1,TGCAGTGCTAGAGATCCGGGACAGGGTTCCGGGGAGCTGTTTTTT,CSARDPGQGSGELFF
14,.,TRBJ2-5,TRBV20-1,TRBD1,TGCAGTGCTAGGGGACAGGGACGCCAAGAGACCCAGTACTTC,CSARGQGRQETQYF
16,.,TRBJ1-2,TRBV9,.,TGTGCCAGCAGCGTAGCTCCAAACAGACGCTCCGGTGGCTACACCTTC,CASSVAPNRRSGGYTF
15,.,TRBJ2-7,TRBV12-3/TRBV12-4,.,TGTGCCAGCAGTCCATCGACTAGTATCTCCTACGAGCAGTACTTC,CASSPSTSISYEQYF
16,.,TRBJ1-1,TRBV4-3,.,TGCGCCAGCAGCCAAGATGGTTTTGGAGCTAACACTGAAGCTTTCTTT,CASSQDGFGANTEAFF
13,few,TRBJ2-7,TRBV5-1,.,TGCGCCAGCAGCTTGCACGGCCGTTACGAGCAGTACTTC,CASSLHGRYEQYF
19,few,TRBJ2-2,TRBV21-1,.,TGTGCCAGCAGCAAATGGCCTAGCGGGAGGAAAGGGGACACCGGGGAGCTGTTTTTT,CASSKWPSGRKGDTGELFF
13,few,TRBJ2-1,TRBV6-5,.,TGTGCCAGCAGTTTTGGGGGGCACAATGAGCAGTTCTTC,CASSFGGHNEQFF
14,few,TRBJ1-2,TRBV7-9,.,TGTGCCAGCACTCCCCTTACGACGGTTCATGGCTACACCTTC,CASTPLTTVHGYTF
11,.,TRBJ2-1,TRBV2,.,TGTGCCAGCAGTGTTTACAATGAGCAGTTCTTC,CASSVYNEQFF